The rows below give T cell receptor beta chains drawn from one sample of a study of T-cell reconstitution after alpha-beta-depleted transplantation in children. One entry per CDR3 protein results from TCRdb running MiXCR on the PCR reads. This sample carries 600,000 to 800,000 distinct CDR3 sequences, around 13% of them seen once, and the ten largest clones take 0.79%. The sequenced sample was PBMCs, obtained before TCRalphabeta/CD19-depleted stem cell transplant. The receptors here all came from a girl aged 2 to 9 with congenital amegakaryocytic thrombocytopenia, due to receive a stem cell transplant. CDR3s include the opening cysteine and the closing phenylalanine or tryptophan. D genes are given only for firm matches.

D | V | CDR3
TRBD2 | TRBV7-6 | CASTLGGREVDTQYF
TRBD2 | TRBV2 | CASRKGTSGLQETQYF
- | TRBV6-1 | CASSKGPGMDTQYF
- | TRBV27 | CASSFFHNSDYGYTF
- | TRBV7-2 | CASSLPSSLERKFF
- | TRBV2 | CASNLDWGYEQYF
- | TRBV20-1 | CSASFPGHPEGTQYF
- | TRBV20-1 | CSARGLAPEREQYF
- | TRBV15 | CATSRDTGAEQYF
- | TRBV7-6 | CASSLVSGSLDDEQFF
TRBD2 | TRBV7-6 | CASSHYQLARYNEQFF
TRBD1 | TRBV9 | CASSVGTESYGYTF
- | TRBV7-2 | CPSSLAVPANTGELFF
- | TRBV28 | CASSSFRGFMDTGELFF
- | TRBV20-1 | CSAQVGDTQYF
TRBD2 | TRBV2 | CASERSAGEADTQYF
- | TRBV3-1 | CASSHGSNYNEQFF
- | TRBV12-3/TRBV12-4 | CASSFGGPEQYF
TRBD2 | TRBV5-1 | CASSLIGTSGSYEQYF
- | TRBV20-1 | CSATDSLNYNEQFF
- | TRBV11-2 | CASSLELRVAETQYF
TRBD1 | TRBV3-1 | CASSAGTDYDEQFF
- | TRBV20-1 | CSASGATEKLFF
- | TRBV5-1 | CASSYYSNQPQHF
- | TRBV10-3 | CATTTGEGSYNEQFF
- | TRBV20-1 | CSARDLGEDPYEQYF
- | TRBV4-1 | CASSYTYRVNTEAFF
TRBD2 | TRBV5-1 | CASNRLAGADTQYF
- | TRBV6-1 | CASRLTRSSTDTQYF